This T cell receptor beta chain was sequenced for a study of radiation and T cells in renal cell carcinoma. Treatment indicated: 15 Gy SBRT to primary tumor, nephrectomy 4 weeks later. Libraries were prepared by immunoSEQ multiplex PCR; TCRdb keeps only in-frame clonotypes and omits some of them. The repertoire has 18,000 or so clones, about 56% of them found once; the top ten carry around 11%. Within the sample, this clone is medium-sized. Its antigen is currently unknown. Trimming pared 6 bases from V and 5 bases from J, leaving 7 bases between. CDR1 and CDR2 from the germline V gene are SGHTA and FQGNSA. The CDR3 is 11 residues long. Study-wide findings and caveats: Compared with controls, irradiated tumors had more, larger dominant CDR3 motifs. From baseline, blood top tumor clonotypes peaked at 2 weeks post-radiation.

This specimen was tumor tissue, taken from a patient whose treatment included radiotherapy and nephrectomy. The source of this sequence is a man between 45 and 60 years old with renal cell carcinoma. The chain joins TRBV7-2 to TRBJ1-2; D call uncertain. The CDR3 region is CASRVGYGYTF. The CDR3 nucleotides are TGTGCCAGCAGGGTGGGGTATGGCTACACCTTC.